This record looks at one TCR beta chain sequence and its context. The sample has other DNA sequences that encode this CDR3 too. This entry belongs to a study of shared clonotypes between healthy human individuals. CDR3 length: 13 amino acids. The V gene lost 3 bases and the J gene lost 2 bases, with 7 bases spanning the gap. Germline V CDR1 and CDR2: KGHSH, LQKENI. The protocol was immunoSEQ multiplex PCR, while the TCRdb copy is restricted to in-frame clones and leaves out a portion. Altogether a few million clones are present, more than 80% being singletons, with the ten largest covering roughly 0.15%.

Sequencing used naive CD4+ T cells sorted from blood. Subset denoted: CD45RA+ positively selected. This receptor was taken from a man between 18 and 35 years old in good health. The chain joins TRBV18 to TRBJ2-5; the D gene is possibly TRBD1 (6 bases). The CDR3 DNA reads TGTGCCAGCTCACCCGGACAGCAAGAGACCCAGTACTTC. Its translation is CASSPGQQETQYF.